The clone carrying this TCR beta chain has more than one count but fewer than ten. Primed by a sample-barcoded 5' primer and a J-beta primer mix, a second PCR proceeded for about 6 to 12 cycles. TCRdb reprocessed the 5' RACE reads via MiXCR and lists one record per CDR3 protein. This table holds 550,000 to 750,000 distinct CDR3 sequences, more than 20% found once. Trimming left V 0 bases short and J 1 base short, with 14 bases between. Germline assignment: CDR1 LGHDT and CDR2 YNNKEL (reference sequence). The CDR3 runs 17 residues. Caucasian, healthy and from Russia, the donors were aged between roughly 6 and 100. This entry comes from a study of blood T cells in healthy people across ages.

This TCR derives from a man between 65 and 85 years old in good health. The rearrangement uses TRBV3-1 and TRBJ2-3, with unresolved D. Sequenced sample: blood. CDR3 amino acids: CASSQDKGSRGTDTQYF. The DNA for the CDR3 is TGTGCCAGCAGCCAAGATAAGGGCTCCCGGGGCACAGATACGCAGTATTTT.